These 22 T cell receptor beta chains originate from one sample sequenced in a study of shared clonotypes between healthy human individuals. Libraries were prepared by immunoSEQ multiplex PCR; TCRdb keeps only in-frame clonotypes and omits some of them. The sample lists hundreds of thousands of clones, 85% to 95% seen once, with approximately 0.11% in the top ten. Positive CCR7 selection of CD45RO-negative cells yielded the naive CD8 cells, and terminally differentiated effector memory CD45RA+ cells were excluded. The specimen sequenced was naive CD8+ T cells sorted from blood. These receptors all stem from a woman aged 30 to 39 in good health.

V is TRBV19 and J is TRBJ1-5; 8 bases match TRBD1. The CDR3 is 15 residues long. CDR1 is LNHDA, CDR2 SQIVND, per germline (reference sequence). J gave up 5 bases and V 1 base, and 4 bases lay outside the gene matches. For the CDR3, the DNA is TGTGCCAGTAGTATAGGGACAGGGTTTCATCAGCCCCAGCATTTT. Translating gives CASSIGTGFHQPQHF.

Comment on this clone: This sequence may be a read error, since a much larger clone differs from it by one base. V usage is TRBV13 and J usage is TRBJ2-7, with D unclear. The V and J ends lost 4 bases and 2 bases respectively, with 3 bases between them. Germline assignment: CDR1 PRHDT and CDR2 FYEKMQ (reference sequence). The CDR3 runs 11 residues. CDR3 amino acids: CASSSTYEQYF. The DNA for the CDR3 is TGTGCCAGCAGCTCCACCTACGAGCAGTACTTC.

As concerns this clone: Other DNA sequences in this specimen translate into the identical CDR3. The rearrangement links TRBV19 to TRBJ2-7; 12 nucleotides align to TRBD2. CDR3 size: 14 residues. Germline V CDR1 and CDR2: LNHDA, SQIVND (reference sequence). V was pared by 5 bases and J by 6 bases, with 5 bases of the junction left unmatched. This CDR3 reads CASSPGLAGSEQYF. The CDR3 DNA reads as TGTGCCAGTAGTCCCGGACTAGCGGGATCCGAGCAGTACTTC.

This chain joins TRBV2 and TRBJ2-3, with D tentatively TRBD1 (5 bases). The V gene's germline CDR1 is SNHLY and CDR2 FYNNEI. The CDR3 spans 14 residues. Trimming shortened V by 3 bases and J by 5 bases, and 12 bases separated the two germline ends. CDR3 protein: CASSDSGFGDTQYF. CDR3 DNA sequence: TGTGCCAGCAGTGATTCAGGGTTCGGAGATACGCAGTATTTT.

CDR3 coding DNA: TGTGCCAGCAGCTACCGGGACGGAGCAACTAATGAAAAACTGTTTTTT. This sequence encodes CASSYRDGATNEKLFF. The chain employs TRBV7-9 and TRBJ1-4; D may be TRBD1 (5 bases). The germline V gene has CDR1 SEHNR and CDR2 FQNEAQ (reference sequence). V was pared by 4 bases and J by 0 bases, with 12 bases between. The length of the CDR3 is 16 residues.

The chain carries TRBV18 and TRBJ2-3; D remains ambiguous. This CDR3 has 15 amino acids. In germline, CDR1 is KGHSH, CDR2 LQKENI. Trimming cost V 0 bases and J 6 bases, with 13 bases left between them. CDR3 DNA: TGTGCCAGCTCACCACCAGGGAACGGCGCGGATACGCAGTATTTT. This sequence encodes CASSPPGNGADTQYF.

This clone has only one observation. V usage is TRBV5-4 and J usage is TRBJ2-7, with D possibly matching TRBD1 (5 bases). Germline lookup yields CDR1 SGHNT and CDR2 YYREEE (reference sequence). CDR3 length: 17 amino acids. Trimming stripped 4 bases from V and 0 bases from J, with 20 bases between. The CDR3 DNA reads TGTGCCAGCAGCAAAAGTATGAAGGGGCAAAGCTCCTACGAGCAGTACTTC. The encoded protein is CASSKSMKGQSSYEQYF.

The chain is built from TRBV19 and TRBJ1-2; D gene unclear. The CDR3 is made up of 14 amino acids. V lost 9 bases to trimming and J lost 7 bases, with 21 bases between them. Germline V CDR1 and CDR2: LNHDA, SQIVND (reference sequence). This CDR3 reads CASSLSRFLAGYTF. CDR3 DNA: TGTGCCAGCAGCCTAAGTCGGTTTTTGGCTGGCTACACCTTC.

The CDR3 DNA is TGTGCCAGCAGTCGTAACGACAGGGGCGGGTTTCCTGGCTGGCAGTACTTC. It codes for CASSRNDRGGFPGWQYF. The V call is TRBV11-2, the J call TRBJ2-5, with TRBD1 matching 8 bases. V was pared by 6 bases and J by 11 bases, with 23 bases of the junction left unmatched. CDR1 SGHAT and CDR2 FQNNGV come from the germline V gene. This CDR3 has 17 amino acids.

Only one count was recorded for this clone. The J gene is TRBJ1-2, the V gene TRBV9; D perhaps matches TRBD1 (5 bases). Germline CDR1 reads SGDLS; CDR2 reads YYNGEE. V was clipped by 3 bases and J by 4 bases, with 19 bases between them. This CDR3 region has 16 residues. In DNA form, the CDR3 reads TGTGCCAGCAGCGGATTTAGACAGTGGGACGGCTATGGCTACACCTTC. This gives the protein CASSGFRQWDGYGYTF.

V usage is TRBV4-1 and J usage is TRBJ2-7; weak D call: TRBD2 (5 bases). The V gene's germline CDR1 is MGHRA and CDR2 YSYEKL. The CDR3 spans 16 residues. The V end was cut by 0 bases, the J end by 1 base, with 13 bases between. The CDR3 DNA sequence: TGCGCCAGCAGCCAAGATCAGATAACTAGTTCCTACGAGCAGTACTTC. Protein product: CASSQDQITSSYEQYF.

DNA for the CDR3: TGTGCCAGCCGGAAGGGGGTCGAGGCTTTCTTT. Translated: CASRKGVEAFF. The chain employs TRBV6-5 and TRBJ1-1; the D gene is possibly TRBD1 (6 bases). The CDR3 has 11 residues. Germline V gene lookup returns CDR1 MNHEY and CDR2 SVGAGI. Deletions cut 8 bases from V and 11 bases from J, with 15 bases between.

This clone has more than one count but fewer than ten. The chain has TRBV29-1 and TRBJ1-1; perhaps TRBD1 as D (6 bases). V was trimmed by 7 bases and J by 7 bases, leaving 13 bases between them. Germline V gene sequence: CDR1 SQVTM, CDR2 ANQGSEA. The CDR3 runs to 11 residues. DNA of the CDR3: TGCAGCGCAAGACAGGATGATGAAGCTTTCTTT. It specifies CSARQDDEAFF.

The rearrangement uses TRBV19 and TRBJ2-5; the D gene is possibly TRBD2 (6 bases). CDR1 is LNHDA and CDR2 is SQIVND in the germline V gene (reference sequence). V was trimmed by 3 bases and J by 5 bases, leaving 10 bases between them. The CDR3 spans 13 residues. The CDR3, as DNA: TGTGCCAGTAGTATGATCGGGGGTGAGACCCAGTACTTC. Translation gives CASSMIGGETQYF.

The rearrangement links TRBV28 to TRBJ1-4; D ambiguous. CDR3 length: 13 residues. V was clipped by 10 bases and J by 6 bases, with 15 bases between them. The germline CDR1 and CDR2 sequences are MDHEN and SYDVKM. The CDR3 region is CATMYGLDEKLFF. Here the CDR3 DNA reads TGTGCCACCATGTACGGATTAGATGAAAAACTGTTTTTT.

V gene TRBV2 combines with J gene TRBJ2-2; D is ambiguous. The V gene lost 3 bases and the J gene lost 6 bases, with 14 bases spanning the gap. Germline values: CDR1 SNHLY, CDR2 FYNNEI. The CDR3 covers 15 residues. The CDR3 sequence is CASSDSALRAGELFF. Written as DNA, the CDR3 is TGTGCCAGCAGTGACAGCGCGCTCCGGGCCGGGGAGCTGTTTTTT.

This chain uses TRBV6-5 with TRBJ2-5, with 9 bases lining up with TRBD2. J gave up 3 bases and V 2 bases, and 7 bases lay outside the gene matches. The CDR3 length is 16 residues. Looked up from germline, CDR1 is MNHEY and CDR2 is SVGAGI. In nucleotides, the CDR3 is TGTGCCAGCAGTTACGGGTTCTTAGCGGGAGAAGAGACCCAGTACTTC. Translated: CASSYGFLAGEETQYF.

This chain connects TRBV28 to TRBJ2-1; 12 bases map to TRBD1. The CDR3 is 14 residues long. The V gene's germline CDR1 is MDHEN and CDR2 SYDVKM. J lost 8 bases, V lost 7 bases, and 6 bases had no gene match. The CDR3 DNA sequence: TGTGCCAGCAAAAAGGGACAGGGGGCCGATGAGCAGTTCTTC. This encodes CASKKGQGADEQFF.

In its sample, this clone was seen once. The chain combines TRBV11-2 with TRBJ2-1, with 9 bases identical to TRBD2. CDR1 SGHAT and CDR2 FQNNGV come from the germline V gene. The CDR3 is 17 amino acids. V lost 5 bases and J lost 5; bases outside the gene matches: 13. CDR3 residues: CASSPRGSGSLHNEQFF. CDR3 bases: TGTGCCAGCAGCCCGAGGGGTAGCGGGAGCCTCCACAATGAGCAGTTCTTC.

The genes are TRBV19 and TRBJ1-1; 8 nucleotides line up with TRBD1. With 4 bases clipped from V and 1 base from J, the junction kept 11 bases outside the gene matches. The CDR3 covers 17 residues. CDR1 and CDR2 (germline): LNHDA, SQIVND (reference sequence). The CDR3 loop is CASSTLPGTGTNTEAFF. The CDR3 DNA reads as TGTGCCAGTAGTACTTTGCCCGGGACAGGCACGAACACTGAAGCTTTCTTT. Full variable domain (missing parts from reference TRBV19 and TRBJ1-1): DGGITQSPKYLFRKEGQNVTLSCEQNLNHDAMYWYRQDPGQGLRLIYYSQIVNDFQKGDIAEGYSVSREKKESFPLTVTSAQKNPTAFYLCASSTLPGTGTNTEAFFGQGTRLTVV.

The chain is built from TRBV28 and TRBJ2-1, with 8 bases identical to TRBD2. Losses at the gene ends were 2 bases for V and 7 bases for J; bases not matched to a gene: 4. CDR3 length: 14 residues. Germline lookup yields CDR1 MDHEN and CDR2 SYDVKM. CDR3 sequence: CASSLRLARNEQFF. The CDR3 DNA is TGTGCCAGCAGTTTACGACTAGCGAGAAATGAGCAGTTCTTC. Looking up the rest from reference TRBV28 and TRBJ2-1 gives the full variable domain: DVKVTQSSRYLVKRTGEKVFLECVQDMDHENMFWYRQDPGLGLRLIYFSYDVKMKEKGDIPEGYSVSREKKERFSLILESASTNQTSMYLCASSLRLARNEQFFGPGTRLTVL.

CDR3: CASSVGAGGTYEQYF. Written as DNA, the CDR3 is TGTGCCAGCAGCGTAGGAGCGGGAGGGACCTACGAGCAGTACTTC. This sequence joins TRBV9 and TRBJ2-7; 10 positions agree with TRBD2. Trimming took 0 bases from V and 2 from J; bases not matched to a gene: 2. This CDR3 is built from 15 residues. Per germline, CDR1 SGDLS and CDR2 YYNGEE.